The next 9 T cell receptor beta chains were all read from a single sample in a study of T cell repertoires in cytomegalovirus infection. No antigens are known for them. TCRdb re-derived calls from the reads in MiXCR, one entry per CDR3 protein. The sample holds 57,000 or so distinct CDR3 sequences; approximately 36% are singletons and the top ten take nearly 70%. The sample consisted of PBMCs, sequenced either directly or after in vitro stimulation (not recorded which). These receptors were obtained from a human donor in good health (CMV status not recorded). Some clones in this sample may be carry-over from other donors' samples.

This clonotype was counted between two and nine times. The chain links TRBV10-3 to TRBJ1-4, with D perhaps TRBD1 (6 bases). Trimming removed 3 bases from V and 7 bases from J, with 15 bases in between. CDR1 ENHRY and CDR2 SYGVKD come from the germline V gene. The CDR3 consists of 15 residues. CDR3 in amino acids: CAISDRGGRAEKLFF. In nucleotides, the CDR3 is TGTGCCATCAGTGATCGAGGGGGTAGGGCTGAAAAACTGTTTTTT.

The chain employs TRBV5-1 and TRBJ2-7; 9 nucleotides line up with TRBD1. Germline loops: CDR1 SGHRS, CDR2 YFSETQ. The CDR3 is made up of 15 amino acids. V lost 4 bases, J lost 0 bases, and 5 bases stayed unmatched. In DNA form, the CDR3 reads TGCGCCAGCAGCCCCGGGACAGGGAACTCCTACGAGCAGTACTTC. It yields the protein CASSPGTGNSYEQYF.

The chain links TRBV6-6 to TRBJ2-3; perhaps TRBD2 as D (7 bases). CDR1 and CDR2 (germline): MNHNY, SVGAGI (reference sequence). V was clipped by 0 bases and J by 5 bases, with 12 bases between them. The CDR3 is 15 residues long. The CDR3: CASSYSRGRGDTQYF. The CDR3 DNA reads as TGTGCCAGCAGTTACTCGCGGGGGCGTGGAGATACGCAGTATTTT.

In its sample, this clonotype was seen a few times. The J gene is TRBJ2-2, the V gene TRBV7-8, with D tentatively TRBD2 (5 bases). Germline-derived CDR1 and CDR2 are SGHVS and FQNEAQ. The length of the CDR3 is 17 residues. The ends were cut back, 1 base at V and 6 bases at J, with 18 bases in the middle. The CDR3 region is CASSLGFGILVAGELFF. For the CDR3, the DNA is TGTGCCAGCAGCTTAGGATTCGGGATATTGGTTGCCGGGGAGCTGTTTTTT.

The gene calls are TRBV7-8 and TRBJ1-1; D not certain. The CDR3 sequence is 14 residues long. Between the trimmed V and J ends, which lost 2 bases and 10 bases, there was a span of 17 bases. Per the germline V gene, CDR1 is SGHVS and CDR2 is FQNEAQ. CDR3 bases: TGTGCCAGCAGCTTAACCGTCGGCTACACTACAGCTTTCTTT. It translates to CASSLTVGYTTAFF. The whole variable domain, remainder taken from reference TRBV7-8 and TRBJ1-1, is GAGVSQSPRYKVAKRGQDVALRCDPISGHVSLFWYQQALGQGPEFLTYFQNEAQLDKSGLPSDRFFAERPEGSVSTLKIQRTQQEDSAVYLCASSLTVGYTTAFFGQGTRLTVV.

The rearrangement links TRBV5-4 to TRBJ2-7; the match to TRBD2 covers 12 bases. The V segment lost 5 bases and the J segment 5 bases; nucleotides outside the gene matches: 8. The CDR3 runs to 15 residues. The germline V gene has CDR1 SGHNT and CDR2 YYREEE (reference sequence). The CDR3 DNA reads TGTGCCAGCAGTCCAACTAGCGGGAGGAGGGACGAGCAGTACTTC. The encoded protein is CASSPTSGRRDEQYF.

This clonotype occurred a few times. V usage is TRBV4-2 and J usage is TRBJ2-1; either TRBD1 or TRBD2 may supply D (6 bases each). The germline CDR1 and CDR2 sequences are LGHNA and YNFKEQ. This CDR3 spans 15 amino acids. Trimming took 0 bases from V and 9 from J, leaving 15 bases between them. This CDR3 is CASSQDTGAGGEQFF. CDR3 bases: TGTGCCAGCAGCCAAGATACGGGGGCCGGGGGTGAGCAGTTCTTC.

The V and J genes are TRBV9 and TRBJ2-2; D call uncertain. CDR1 SGDLS and CDR2 YYNGEE come from the germline V gene. V lost 3 bases to trimming and J lost 3 bases, with 6 bases between them. This CDR3 is built from 13 residues. The CDR3 DNA reads TGTGCCAGCAGCGGAGCATACACCGGGGAGCTGTTTTTT. It encodes CASSGAYTGELFF.

The chain links TRBV24-1 to TRBJ2-5, with unresolved D. The V end lost 3 bases, the J end lost 3 bases, and 10 bases lay between the germline ends. The CDR3 has 14 residues. Germline loops: CDR1 KGHDR, CDR2 SFDVKD. For the CDR3, the DNA is TGTGCCACCAGTGATGGTCAGAGAAAAGAGACCCAGTACTTC. Its protein product is CATSDGQRKETQYF.